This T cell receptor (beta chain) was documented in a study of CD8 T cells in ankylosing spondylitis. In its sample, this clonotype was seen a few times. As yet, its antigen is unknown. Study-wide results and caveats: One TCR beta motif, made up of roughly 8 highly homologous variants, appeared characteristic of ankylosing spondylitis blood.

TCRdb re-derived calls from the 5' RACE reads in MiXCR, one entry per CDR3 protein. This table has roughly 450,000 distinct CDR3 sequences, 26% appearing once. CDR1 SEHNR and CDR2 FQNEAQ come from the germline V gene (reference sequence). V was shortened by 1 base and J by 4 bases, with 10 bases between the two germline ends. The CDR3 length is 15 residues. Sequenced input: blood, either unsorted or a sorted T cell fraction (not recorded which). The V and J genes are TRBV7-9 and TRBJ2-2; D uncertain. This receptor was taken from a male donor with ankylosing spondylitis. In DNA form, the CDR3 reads TGTGCCAGCAGCTTAGGGTACCATGGCACCGGGGAGCTGTTTTTT. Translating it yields CASSLGYHGTGELFF.